What follows are 12 T cell receptor beta chains derived from one specimen sequenced in a study of blood T cell repertoires in COVID-19 (dated by TCRdb to 2018 to 2021). The protocol used for the library was the immunoSEQ multiplex PCR assay. TCRdb holds this immuneACCESS table with in-frame rearrangements only. Some clones are missing; in checked studies, unresolved V genes explain under half, and the rest has no known cause. The sample table records fewer than 400,000 clones; 89% of these occur just once. Less than 2% of the sample is taken by the ten largest. The sample was PBMCs or T cells enriched from blood (not recorded which). The receptors shown here come from a woman in her thirties who had recovered from COVID-19.

The chain combines TRBV24-1 with TRBJ2-1; 7 bases are shared with TRBD1. V trimming: 8 bases; J trimming: 6 bases; junction bases outside the gene matches: 9. There are 14 residues in the CDR3. Germline V gene lookup returns CDR1 KGHDR and CDR2 SFDVKD. CDR3 nucleotides: TGTGCCACCAATGACAGGGATGGAAGCAATGAGCAGTTCTTC. Amino acids: CATNDRDGSNEQFF.

This clone has just one count. The rearrangement joins TRBV4-1 to TRBJ1-3, with D possibly being TRBD1 (5 bases). Germline-derived CDR1 and CDR2 are MGHRA and YSYEKL. V was shortened by 1 base and J by 0 bases, with 13 bases between the two germline ends. There are 17 residues in the CDR3. The CDR3 nucleotides are TGCGCCAGCAGCCAAGCGGTGGACACGAACTCTGGAAACACCATATATTTT. It encodes CASSQAVDTNSGNTIYF.

The CDR3 bases are TGTGCCAGCTCATCCCTCGGCGGGAGCCTGGACGAGCAGTACTTC. It yields the protein CASSSLGGSLDEQYF. V gene TRBV18 combines with J gene TRBJ2-7; 7 bases match TRBD2. The germline V gene has CDR1 KGHSH and CDR2 LQKENI. The V and J ends lost 5 bases and 5 bases, in that order; junction bases with no gene match: 12. The CDR3 runs to 15 residues.

The V call is TRBV14, the J call TRBJ1-1, with D unresolved. The germline V gene encodes CDR1 SGHDN and CDR2 FVKESK. CDR3 length: 14 residues. Between the trimmed V and J ends, which lost 1 base and 3 bases, there was a span of 9 bases. CDR3 in amino acids: CASSQVKADTEAFF. The CDR3 DNA reads as TGTGCCAGCAGCCAAGTTAAGGCGGACACTGAAGCTTTCTTT.

This clone was recorded a few times. V gene TRBV11-1 combines with J gene TRBJ2-7; tentative D call: TRBD2 (7 bases). Germline V gene data show CDR1 as SGHAT and CDR2 as FQDESV (reference sequence). Trimming shortened V by 1 base and J by 4 bases, and 14 bases separated the two germline ends. The CDR3 consists of 15 residues. CDR3 coding DNA: TGTGCCAGCAGCTTAGAAACAGGGCGGGGGTACGAGCAGTACTTC. It yields the protein CASSLETGRGYEQYF.

CDR3 sequence (DNA): TGTGCCAGCAGCCATCTGACTAGCGGCACAGATACGCAGTATTTT. This sequence encodes CASSHLTSGTDTQYF. The chain combines TRBV7-3 with TRBJ2-3, with 8 bases aligning to TRBD2. There are 15 residues in the CDR3. Germline V gives CDR1 SGHTA, CDR2 FQGTGA. The V gene end was trimmed by 5 bases and the J gene end by 1 base; junction bases not matched to a gene: 5.

This clone was seen just once. V and J are TRBV4-1 and TRBJ2-2; a possible D gene is TRBD1 (5 bases). The CDR3 contains 15 residues. CDR1 is MGHRA and CDR2 is YSYEKL in the germline V gene. V was shortened by 4 bases and J by 5 bases, with 14 bases between the two germline ends. CDR3 sequence reads: CASSPQGGRTGELFF. The CDR3 DNA is TGCGCCAGCAGCCCGCAGGGCGGTAGGACCGGGGAGCTGTTTTTT.

The chain is built from TRBV28 and TRBJ2-7; a possible D gene is TRBD2 (6 bases). The V end lost 7 bases, the J end lost 0 bases, and 22 bases lay between the germline ends. CDR1 and CDR2 from the germline V gene are MDHEN and SYDVKM. The CDR3 is 17 residues long. In nucleotides, the CDR3 is TGTGCCAGCACCCTAAATCACCGGGACTGGTACTCCTACGAGCAGTACTTC. Protein: CASTLNHRDWYSYEQYF.

This sequence joins TRBV27 and TRBJ2-7, with D unclear. The CDR3 extends over 18 amino acids. Germline V lookup: CDR1 MNHEY, CDR2 SMNVEV (reference sequence). V was shortened by 3 bases and J by 4 bases, with 25 bases between the two germline ends. CDR3 nucleotide sequence: TGTGCCAGCAGTTTCTTACCCCCTCGGCCCCCAGCGACGTACGAGCAGTACTTC. Translating gives CASSFLPPRPPATYEQYF.

The chain couples TRBV4-1 to TRBJ2-6, with D perhaps matching TRBD1 (5 bases). Trimming left V 5 bases short and J 0 bases short, with 14 bases between. The CDR3 runs to 17 residues. The germline V gene has CDR1 MGHRA and CDR2 YSYEKL. DNA of the CDR3: TGCGCCAGCAGCTCAGAGACAGCAGACTCTGGGGCCAACGTCCTGACTTTC. This gives the protein CASSSETADSGANVLTF.

This chain connects TRBV30 to TRBJ2-3; 11 bases map to TRBD2. The CDR3 is made up of 16 amino acids. The ends lost 2 bases at V and 1 base at J; junction bases unmatched: 5. The germline gives CDR1 GTSNPN, CDR2 SVGIG (reference sequence). The CDR3 DNA follows: TGTGCCTGGAGTCGCTCACTAGCGGGGGGCACAGATACGCAGTATTTT. Protein sequence: CAWSRSLAGGTDTQYF.

The rearrangement links TRBV5-1 to TRBJ1-2, with D perhaps matching TRBD1 (5 bases). The V gene lost 4 bases and the J gene lost 4 bases, with 20 bases spanning the gap. The CDR3 has 16 amino acids. Germline assignment: CDR1 SGHRS and CDR2 YFSETQ. For the CDR3, the DNA is TGCGCCAGCAGCCTCCGGGGCGGGGACGATATCTATGGCTACACCTTC. Residues: CASSLRGGDDIYGYTF.